The present T cell receptor (beta chain) was sequenced within a study of CD8+ T cells in alopecia areata. Background on the study: It was oral tofacitinib, at 5 to 10 mg twice daily, that treated patients received.

Trimming cost V 0 bases and J 2 bases, with 7 bases left between them. The CDR3 runs 14 residues. The germline V gene has CDR1 LNHNV and CDR2 YYDKDF (reference sequence). Treatment described: oral pan-JAK inhibitor, 5-10 mg twice daily. It was from alopecia areata patients that lesional scalp punch biopsies and peripheral blood were collected. In this sample, this clone turned up a few times. What it recognizes is unknown. It was cDNA, reverse transcribed from extracted RNA, that served as the sequencing template. The assay was immunoSEQ multiplex PCR, and TCRdb's table has in-frame clones only and misses some. The sample contains some 170,000 clones, roughly 50% of which appear only once. Findings and caveats of the study: Numerous expanded lesional clones remained in scalp and blood during tofacitinib.

Here the sequenced sample was CD8+ T cells sorted from blood, taken at week 24, from a patient treated with tofacitinib. The chain links TRBV15 to TRBJ2-5; D gene uncertain. The receptor's source is a human donor with alopecia areata. In DNA form, the CDR3 reads TGTGCCACCAGCAGAGATTGGGGACAAGAGACCCAGTACTTC. Translation gives CATSRDWGQETQYF.